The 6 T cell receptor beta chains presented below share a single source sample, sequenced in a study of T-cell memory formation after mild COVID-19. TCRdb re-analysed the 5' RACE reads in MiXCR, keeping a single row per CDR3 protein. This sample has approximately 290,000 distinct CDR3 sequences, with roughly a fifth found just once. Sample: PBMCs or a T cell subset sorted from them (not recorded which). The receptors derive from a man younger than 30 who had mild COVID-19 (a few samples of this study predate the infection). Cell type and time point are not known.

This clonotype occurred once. CDR3 sequence: CASSVRVQGSTDTQYF. In DNA, the CDR3 is TGTGCCAGCAGCGTGAGGGTACAGGGATCGACAGATACGCAGTATTTT. J is TRBJ2-3 and V is TRBV9; possibly TRBD1 for D (6 bases). V was cut by 2 bases and J by 3 bases, with 16 bases left in between. Germline loops: CDR1 SGDLS, CDR2 YYNGEE. The CDR3 length is 16 residues.

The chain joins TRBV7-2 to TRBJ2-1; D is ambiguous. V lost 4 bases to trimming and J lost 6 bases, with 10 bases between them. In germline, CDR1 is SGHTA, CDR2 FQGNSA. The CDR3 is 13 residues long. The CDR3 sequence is CASSSPVANEQFF. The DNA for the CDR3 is TGTGCCAGCAGCTCTCCCGTAGCCAATGAGCAGTTCTTC. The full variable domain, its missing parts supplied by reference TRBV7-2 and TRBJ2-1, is GAGVSQSPSNKVTEKGKDVELRCDPISGHTALYWYRQSLGQGLEFLIYFQGNSAPDKSGLPSDRFSAERTGGSVSTLTIQRTQQEDSAVYLCASSSPVANEQFFGPGTRLTVL.

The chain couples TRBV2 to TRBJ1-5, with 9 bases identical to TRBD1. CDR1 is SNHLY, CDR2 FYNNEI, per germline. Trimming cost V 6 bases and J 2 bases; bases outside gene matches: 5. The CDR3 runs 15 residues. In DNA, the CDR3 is TGTGCCAGCAGAAGGACAGGGGATCGCAATCAGCCCCAGCATTTT. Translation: CASRRTGDRNQPQHF.

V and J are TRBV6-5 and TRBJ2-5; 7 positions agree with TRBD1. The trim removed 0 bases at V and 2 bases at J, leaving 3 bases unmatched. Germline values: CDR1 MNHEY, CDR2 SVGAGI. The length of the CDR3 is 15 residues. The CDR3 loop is CASSYSPTGQETQYF. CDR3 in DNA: TGTGCCAGCAGTTACTCCCCGACAGGGCAAGAGACCCAGTACTTC.

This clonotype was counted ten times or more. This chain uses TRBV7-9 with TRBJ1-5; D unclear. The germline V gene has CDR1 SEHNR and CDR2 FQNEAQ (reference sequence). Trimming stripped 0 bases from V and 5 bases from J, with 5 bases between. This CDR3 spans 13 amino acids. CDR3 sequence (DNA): TGTGCCAGCAGCTTAGCGCCGGATCAGCCCCAGCATTTT. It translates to CASSLAPDQPQHF. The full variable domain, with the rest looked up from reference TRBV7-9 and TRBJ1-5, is DTGVSQNPRHKITKRGQNVTFRCDPISEHNRLYWYRQTLGQGPEFLTYFQNEAQLEKSRLLSDRFSAERPKGSFSTLEIQRTEQGDSAMYLCASSLAPDQPQHFGDGTRLSIL.

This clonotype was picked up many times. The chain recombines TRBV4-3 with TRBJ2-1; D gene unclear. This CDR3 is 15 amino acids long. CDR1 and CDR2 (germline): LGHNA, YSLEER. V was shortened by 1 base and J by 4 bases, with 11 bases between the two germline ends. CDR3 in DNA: TGCGCCAGCAGCCAAGGGACGGCAGCATACAATGAGCAGTTCTTC. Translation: CASSQGTAAYNEQFF.